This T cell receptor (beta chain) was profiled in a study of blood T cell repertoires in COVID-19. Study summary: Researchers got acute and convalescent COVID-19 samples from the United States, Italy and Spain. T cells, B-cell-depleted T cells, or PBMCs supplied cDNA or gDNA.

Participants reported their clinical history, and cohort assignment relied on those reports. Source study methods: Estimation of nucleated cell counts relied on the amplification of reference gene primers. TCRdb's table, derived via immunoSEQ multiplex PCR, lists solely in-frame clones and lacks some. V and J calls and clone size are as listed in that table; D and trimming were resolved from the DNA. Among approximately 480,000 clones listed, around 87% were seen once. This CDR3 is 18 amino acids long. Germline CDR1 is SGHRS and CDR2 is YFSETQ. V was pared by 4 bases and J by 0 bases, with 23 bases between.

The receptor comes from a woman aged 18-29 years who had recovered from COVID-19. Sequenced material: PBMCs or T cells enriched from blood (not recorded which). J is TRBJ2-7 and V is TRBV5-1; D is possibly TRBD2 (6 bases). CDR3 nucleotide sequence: TGCGCCAGCAGCCTGGAGGGAGGCATGAGCTCGACCTCCTACGAGCAGTACTTC. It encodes CASSLEGGMSSTSYEQYF.